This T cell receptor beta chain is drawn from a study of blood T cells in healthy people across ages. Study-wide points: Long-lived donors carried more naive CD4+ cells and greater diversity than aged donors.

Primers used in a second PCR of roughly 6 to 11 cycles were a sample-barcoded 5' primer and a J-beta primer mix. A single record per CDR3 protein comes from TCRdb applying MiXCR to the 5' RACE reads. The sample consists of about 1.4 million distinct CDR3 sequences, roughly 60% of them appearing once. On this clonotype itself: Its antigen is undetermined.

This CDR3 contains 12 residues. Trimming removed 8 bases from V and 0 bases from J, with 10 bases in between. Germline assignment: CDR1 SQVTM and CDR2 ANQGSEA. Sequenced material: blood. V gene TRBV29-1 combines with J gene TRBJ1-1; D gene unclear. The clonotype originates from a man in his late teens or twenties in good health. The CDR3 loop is CSCGSLNTEAFF. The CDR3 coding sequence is TGCAGCTGCGGATCCTTGAACACTGAAGCTTTCTTT. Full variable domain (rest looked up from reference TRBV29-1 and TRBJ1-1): SAVISQKPSRDICQRGTSLTIQCQVDSQVTMMFWYRQQPGQSLTLIATANQGSEATYESGFVIDKFPISRPNLTFSTLTVSNMSPEDSSIYLCSCGSLNTEAFFGQGTRLTVV.